This is a list of T cell receptor beta chains from one sample in a study of pediatric ulcerative colitis. Method: immunoSEQ multiplex PCR; TCRdb's copy keeps in-frame clones and lacks some. There are some 57,000 clones in the sample; around 86% occur only once, and over 1.3% lies in the top ten. The sequenced sample was blood. The receptors shown here come from a boy aged 5 to 17 who was a control in a study of pediatric ulcerative colitis. CDR3s leave out the opening cysteine and the closing phenylalanine or tryptophan. Size values are once, few and many counts, or a class for expanded clones, and some rows have none.

V gene: TRBV25-1
clone size: .
CDR3 length: 12
CDR3 protein: ASGFGTPNYGYT

V gene: TRBV20-1
clone size: .
CDR3 length: 9
CDR3 protein: SSRQETEAF

V gene: TRBV28
clone size: .
CDR3 length: 11
CDR3 protein: ASRGDRTDTQY

V gene: TRBV7-2
clone size: .
CDR3 length: 13
CDR3 protein: ASSWTSGALARQF

V gene: TRBV2
clone size: .
CDR3 length: 14
CDR3 protein: ARVGSSNYSNQPQH

V gene: TRBV5-1
clone size: .
CDR3 length: 13
CDR3 protein: ASSLVSGGNQPQH

V gene: TRBV4-3
clone size: .
CDR3 length: 14
CDR3 protein: ASSQNPAAGPYGYT

V gene: TRBV6-1
clone size: .
CDR3 length: 12
CDR3 protein: AVIPDGVPYEQY

V gene: TRBV20-1
clone size: .
CDR3 length: 8
CDR3 protein: SGGYNEQF

V gene: TRBV2
clone size: .
CDR3 length: 13
CDR3 protein: ASSEKPGGYTEAF

V gene: TRBV25-1
clone size: .
CDR3 length: 10
CDR3 protein: ASSDPGTSLH

V gene: TRBV4-1
clone size: .
CDR3 length: 13
CDR3 protein: ASSQVGAGTGELF

V gene: TRBV28
clone size: .
CDR3 length: 12
CDR3 protein: ASSSLQGWNGYT

V gene: TRBV7-9
clone size: .
CDR3 length: 14
CDR3 protein: ASSPRDGGHTDTQY

V gene: TRBV5-1
clone size: .
CDR3 length: 11
CDR3 protein: ASSQGTGSEAF

V gene: TRBV2
clone size: .
CDR3 length: 15
CDR3 protein: ASSVRSAGGKQETQY

V gene: TRBV30
clone size: .
CDR3 length: 15
CDR3 protein: AWSIGIRGPGNQPQH

V gene: TRBV7-9
clone size: .
CDR3 length: 12
CDR3 protein: ASSLMSMTYEQY

V gene: TRBV27
clone size: .
CDR3 length: 13
CDR3 protein: ASSPMGGSLYGYT

V gene: TRBV6-5
clone size: few
CDR3 length: 9
CDR3 protein: ASGGPYGYT

V gene: TRBV28
clone size: once
CDR3 length: 14
CDR3 protein: ASSLGTSGSQETQY

V gene: TRBV27
clone size: .
CDR3 length: 15
CDR3 protein: ASSLYPRPGQLYEQY

V gene: TRBV7-2
clone size: once
CDR3 length: 13
CDR3 protein: ASSLEGLAGDEQY

V gene: TRBV7-2
clone size: .
CDR3 length: 13
CDR3 protein: ASSLALAGGYEQY